This T cell receptor beta chain appears in the sequencing data of a study of tumor and adjacent non-tumor tissue in lung cancer. Turning to the study itself: Aged about 30 to 76 years, patients included fewer than 11 men and roughly 5 women with stage I to III disease. Samples averaged roughly 4.4 million productive TCRbeta reads each.

A modified ARM-PCR protocol with three rounds of nested PCR amplified TCRbeta. Each CDR3 protein is one row after TCRdb ran MiXCR on the multiplex PCR reads. The data hold some 100,000 distinct CDR3 sequences, with 60% to 70% observed a single time. CDR1 and CDR2 (germline): MDHEN, SYDVKM. This CDR3 spans 13 amino acids. This sample's RNA came from whole unsorted tissue. The normal lung tissue was taken more than 3 cm from the tumor edge. Between August and November 2014, newly diagnosed, chemotherapy-naive lung cancer patients underwent thoracic surgery in China. General study findings and limits: Top 100 clones took a larger repertoire share in normal lung.

This clonotype appeared once. Its antigen is not identified. A read error may explain this, as a much larger clone is one base away. This clonotype was sampled from a man aged 60-69 years with non-small cell lung cancer. The material sequenced was distant non-tumor lung tissue. V usage is TRBV28 and J usage is TRBJ2-1; D is possibly TRBD2 (6 bases). As DNA, the CDR3 is TGTGCCAGCACCTACGGGGGTCGCAATGAGCAGTTGTTC. This translates into CASTYGGRNEQLF.